Listed here are 24 T cell receptor beta chains from one sample, sequenced in a study of regulatory T cells in long-lasting Graves disease (dated by TCRdb to 2020 to 2023). Receptor libraries were prepared by multiplex PCR. Sequencing was performed on an Illumina HiSeq 4000. iRepertoire HTBI primers and Arm-PCR amplification of CDR3 regions were used to construct TCR beta libraries. The public reads were quality trimmed at Q25 with fastp and then assembled into clones with MiXCR by TCRdb, keeping productive beta chains. For every CDR3 protein sequence, its rows merge into one entry that carries the most common genes and DNA. Across this sample there are around 500,000 distinct CDR3 sequences, with 16% seen only once. The top ten constitute 20% to 25% of the sample. The time point label of this sample denotes: newly diagnosed GD, antithyroid drugs for less than 3 months. RNA was extracted from PBMCs in TRIzol for both TCR sequencing and RNA sequencing.

These same data were also listed under a study on T cells in Graves' hyperthyroidism and ophthalmopathy.

The sequences come from peripheral blood mononuclear cells (PBMCs), collected at new diagnosis, from a patient treated with antithyroid drugs. These receptors were obtained from a woman aged 35-60 years with Graves disease. Donor details come from another sample of the same person, matched by shared clones.

The rearrangement joins TRBV6-2 or TRBV6-3 to TRBJ2-3, with 8 bases lining up with TRBD1. The CDR3 is made up of 14 amino acids. V lost 5 bases and J lost 6; bases outside the gene matches: 7. Germline V gene data show CDR1 as MNHEY and CDR2 as SVGEGT. The CDR3 DNA sequence: TGTGCCAGCAGTGAGGACAGGGAGGTTGATACGCAGTATTTT. This encodes CASSEDREVDTQYF.

V is TRBV6-6 and J is TRBJ2-1; 12 nucleotides align to TRBD2. V dropped 1 base and J dropped 3; count of bases not matched to a gene: 13. CDR1 and CDR2 (germline): MNHNY, SVGAGI (reference sequence). This CDR3 contains 20 residues. CDR3 sequence: CASSYWLWLAGGRGYNEQFF. In nucleotides, the CDR3 is TGTGCCAGCAGTTACTGGCTTTGGCTAGCGGGGGGGCGTGGCTACAATGAGCAGTTCTTC.

This clonotype has just a few counts. The J gene is TRBJ1-6, the V gene TRBV19; 7 bases agree with TRBD1. Per the germline V gene, CDR1 is LNHDA and CDR2 is SQIVND (reference sequence). V was clipped by 7 bases and J by 8 bases; unmatched bases: 8. The CDR3 is 14 amino acids. The CDR3 protein is CASNRQGKDSPLHF. As DNA, the CDR3 is TGTGCCAGTAACCGACAGGGTAAGGATTCACCCCTCCACTTT. Looking up the rest from reference TRBV19 and TRBJ1-6 gives the full variable domain: DGGITQSPKYLFRKEGQNVTLSCEQNLNHDAMYWYRQDPGQGLRLIYYSQIVNDFQKGDIAEGYSVSREKKESFPLTVTSAQKNPTAFYLCASNRQGKDSPLHFGNGTRLTVT.

The table lists this clonotype with a count of one. This chain connects TRBV6-1 to TRBJ1-5; D call uncertain. The germline V gene encodes CDR1 MNHNS and CDR2 SASEGT. V was pared by 0 bases and J by 7 bases, with 7 bases between. This CDR3 is built from 13 residues. The CDR3: CASSEAGIQPQHF. The CDR3 nucleotides are TGTGCCAGCAGTGAAGCTGGTATACAGCCCCAGCATTTT.

V is TRBV10-2 and J is TRBJ2-5; 9 bases agree with TRBD1. Unmatched junction bases numbered 8, after V lost 4 bases and J lost 5 bases. The CDR3 has 15 residues. The germline CDR1 and CDR2 sequences are WSHSY and SAAADI. The CDR3 nucleotides are TGCGCCAGCAGTGCCGGGACAGGGTTGAAGGAGACCCAGTACTTC. Residues: CASSAGTGLKETQYF.

This clonotype was counted many times. V gene TRBV2 combines with J gene TRBJ2-7, with no clear D. The germline CDR1 and CDR2 sequences are SNHLY and FYNNEI. The ends were cut back, 8 bases at V and 0 bases at J, with 11 bases in the middle. This CDR3 has 13 residues. The CDR3 DNA is TGTGCCAGCGAGCTGGTGGGCTCCTACGAGCAGTACTTC. Translation: CASELVGSYEQYF.

This clonotype occurred many times. This chain links TRBV12-3 or TRBV12-4 with TRBJ2-4; 7 bases align to TRBD1. The CDR3 runs to 15 residues. J gave up 6 bases and V 3 bases, and 8 bases lay outside the gene matches. CDR3 sequence: CASSFQGGRVNIQYF. In DNA, the CDR3 is TGTGCCAGCAGTTTCCAAGGGGGCCGGGTAAACATTCAGTACTTC.

CDR3 region: CASGPGVGRYTF. The DNA of the CDR3 is TGTGCTAGTGGTCCGGGGGTCGGGCGCTACACCTTC. The rearrangement joins TRBV12-5 to TRBJ1-2, with D possibly TRBD1 on 5 matching bases. The CDR3 runs to 12 residues. Trimming shortened V by 5 bases and J by 9 bases, and 13 bases separated the two germline ends. Germline V lookup: CDR1 LGHNT, CDR2 FRNRAP.

Details on this clonotype: This may stem from a read error, because a much larger clone lies one nucleotide away. V and J are TRBV5-1 and TRBJ1-2; D might be TRBD1 (5 bases). Germline V gene sequence: CDR1 SGHRS, CDR2 YFSETQ. There are 14 residues in the CDR3. Trimming removed 6 bases from V and 7 bases from J, with 19 bases in between. The CDR3 nucleotides are TGCGCCAGCAACCCAGGCGGGGGATCGGGTGGCTACACCTTC. It is translated as CASNPGGGSGGYTF.

Notes on this clonotype: Being one base from a much bigger clone, this may be a read error. The chain employs TRBV29-1 and TRBJ2-4; 7 bases are a match to TRBD1. This CDR3 contains 15 residues. CDR1 is SQVTM and CDR2 is ANQGSEA in the germline V gene. The trim removed 8 bases at V and 8 bases at J, leaving 18 bases unmatched. CDR3 region: CSIARGTGTADIQYF. For the CDR3, the DNA is TGCAGCATTGCCCGAGGAACCGGGACAGCTGACATTCAGTACTTC. The variable domain in full, completed from reference TRBV29-1 and TRBJ2-4, reads SAVISQKPSRDICQRGTSLTIQCQVDSQVTMMFWYRQQPGQSLTLIATANQGSEATYESGFVIDKFPISRPNLTFSTLTVSNMSPEDSSIYLCSIARGTGTADIQYFGAGTRLSVL.

Only a few counts were recorded for this clonotype. The gene calls are TRBV6-5 and TRBJ1-6, with D maybe TRBD1 (6 bases). V was cut by 2 bases and J by 8 bases, with 13 bases left in between. Germline CDR1 reads MNHEY; CDR2 reads SVGAGI. The CDR3 is 15 amino acids. As DNA, the CDR3 is TGTGCCAGCAGTTACCAGACAGGAGCATATTCACCCCTCCACTTT. The encoded protein is CASSYQTGAYSPLHF.

This clonotype was observed a single time. The V and J genes are TRBV10-2 and TRBJ1-6; maybe TRBD1 (5 bases). The CDR3 totals 13 residues. Deletions cut 5 bases from V and 10 bases from J, with 12 bases between. CDR1 and CDR2 from the germline V gene are WSHSY and SAAADI. The CDR3: CASSRGTESPLHF. CDR3 bases: TGCGCCAGCAGTCGAGGGACCGAGTCACCCCTCCACTTT.

This chain links TRBV29-1 with TRBJ1-1, with D tentatively TRBD1 (6 bases). Germline V gives CDR1 SQVTM, CDR2 ANQGSEA. This CDR3 spans 12 amino acids. V was cut by 2 bases and J by 12 bases, with 16 bases left in between. The CDR3 is CSVERDIGISFF. Written as DNA, the CDR3 is TGCAGCGTTGAAAGGGACATCGGAATTTCTTTCTTT.

V is TRBV5-6 and J is TRBJ2-1; 8 bases map to TRBD2. The germline V gene encodes CDR1 SGHDT and CDR2 YYEEEE. This CDR3 contains 13 residues. V shed 4 bases, J shed 12 bases, and the junction held 9 bases outside the gene matches. The CDR3 region has the DNA TGTGCCAGCAGCCCACGGGGGGGGCGCGGGCAGTTCTTC. Its protein is CASSPRGGRGQFF.

This clonotype occurred many times. The V gene is TRBV20-1, the J gene TRBJ1-5; no definite D call. The V end was cut by 0 bases, the J end by 7 bases, with 7 bases between. This CDR3 is 12 amino acids long. Germline assignment: CDR1 DFQATT and CDR2 SNEGSKA (reference sequence). DNA for the CDR3: TGCAGTGCTAGAGATGGAGGCCAGCCCCAGCATTTT. Translating it yields CSARDGGQPQHF.

Details on this clonotype: The conserved phenylalanine or tryptophan normally closing the CDR3 is absent here, so this likely arose from a read error. The chain recombines TRBV2 with TRBJ1-2, with unresolved D. This CDR3 contains 16 residues. Germline V gene sequence: CDR1 SNHLY, CDR2 FYNNEI. V lost 1 base and J lost 6, with 18 bases in between. The CDR3: CASSEEAVAGRDGYTL. The CDR3 DNA sequence: TGTGCCAGCAGTGAAGAAGCCGTGGCGGGGAGGGATGGCTACACCCTC.

This clonotype was counted at least ten times. This rearrangement joins TRBV28 to TRBJ1-2; TRBD1 might be the D (6 bases). Germline CDR1 is MDHEN and CDR2 is SYDVKM. The CDR3 totals 13 residues. Trimming took off 6 bases at V and 5 bases at J, with 13 bases between the two ends. The CDR3 sequence: CASSLGGTYGYTF. The CDR3 DNA follows: TGTGCCAGCAGCTTGGGGGGGACATATGGCTACACCTTC.

The chain links TRBV11-2 to TRBJ2-5; D may be TRBD1 (6 bases). From germline, CDR1 is SGHAT and CDR2 FQNNGV. This CDR3 has 16 amino acids. The V end lost 5 bases, the J end lost 5 bases, and 21 bases lay between the germline ends. CDR3 nucleotide sequence: TGTGCCAGCAGCCCCCTTTTGGGGGCCGCCCAGGAGACCCAGTACTTC. As protein: CASSPLLGAAQETQYF.

This clonotype was observed many times. V gene TRBV20-1 combines with J gene TRBJ2-1; D gene ambiguous. CDR3 length: 10 residues. Germline loops: CDR1 DFQATT, CDR2 SNEGSKA (reference sequence). With 3 bases removed from V and 9 bases from J, the gap between germline ends came to 6 bases. The CDR3 is CSASDGEQFF. In DNA, the CDR3 is TGCAGTGCTAGTGACGGTGAGCAGTTCTTC.

This clonotype was observed many times. The chain has TRBV5-1 and TRBJ2-1; TRBD2 agrees at 8 bases. Per the germline V gene, CDR1 is SGHRS and CDR2 is YFSETQ. The CDR3 has 14 residues. The V gene end was trimmed by 3 bases and the J gene end by 6 bases; junction bases not matched to a gene: 5. The CDR3 sequence: CASSWTGGVNEQFF. CDR3 DNA: TGCGCCAGCAGCTGGACGGGGGGGGTCAATGAGCAGTTCTTC. The complete variable domain, with remaining parts taken from reference TRBV5-1 and TRBJ2-1, reads KAGVTQTPRYLIKTRGQQVTLSCSPISGHRSVSWYQQTPGQGLQFLFEYFSETQRNKGNFPGRFSGRQFSNSRSEMNVSTLELGDSALYLCASSWTGGVNEQFFGPGTRLTVL.

The chain uses TRBV6-1 and TRBJ2-7; possible D gene TRBD1, 5 bases. This CDR3 contains 16 residues. Germline CDR1 reads MNHNS; CDR2 reads SASEGT. V lost 6 bases and J 0 bases, leaving 18 bases between the germline ends. CDR3 region: CASSRPKGPSSYEQYF. The CDR3 bases are TGTGCCAGCAGCCGCCCCAAGGGGCCCAGCTCCTACGAGCAGTACTTC.

This clonotype was recorded a few times. The chain couples TRBV6-1 to TRBJ1-4, with 7 bases matching TRBD1. From germline, CDR1 is MNHNS and CDR2 SASEGT. The V segment lost 6 bases and the J segment 10 bases; nucleotides outside the gene matches: 11. This CDR3 has 14 residues. The CDR3, as DNA: TGTGCCAGCAGCTTAGGACAGGCGCGCGGAAAACTGTTTTTT. It specifies CASSLGQARGKLFF.

The V call is TRBV20-1, the J call TRBJ2-3, with D perhaps TRBD2 (5 bases). V lost 0 bases to trimming and J lost 3 bases, with 16 bases between them. Germline V gene data show CDR1 as DFQATT and CDR2 as SNEGSKA (reference sequence). The CDR3 contains 16 residues. The DNA for the CDR3 is TGCAGTGCTAGAGAGGAGGCAGGTCGGCGGACAGATACGCAGTATTTT. Translation: CSAREEAGRRTDTQYF.

About this clonotype itself: A read error may be the cause here, since a much bigger clone is one base away. The chain recombines TRBV7-9 with TRBJ1-4; TRBD1 matches 7 bases. This CDR3 is 14 amino acids long. CDR1 is SEHNR, CDR2 FQNEAQ, per germline (reference sequence). The CDR3 DNA sequence: TGTACCAGCAGCCCACAGGGGTCTAATGAAAAACTGTTTTTT. It encodes CTSSPQGSNEKLFF.